The entry below gives a single T cell receptor beta chain sequence along with its context. This CDR3 is built from 18 residues. The entry originates in a study of T-cell reconstitution after alpha-beta-depleted transplantation in children. TCRbeta library construction was performed incorporating unique molecular identifiers. MiXCR, applied by TCRdb to the PCR reads, yields one record per CDR3 protein. The table shows some 840,000 distinct CDR3 sequences, with 16% occurring only once. The chain joins TRBV5-2 to TRBJ2-2; the table assigns TRBD2, which was not confirmed against the DNA. TRBV5-2 is annotated as a pseudogene. This TCR was recovered from a male patient younger than 18 who had a stem cell transplant for acute lymphoblastic leukemia, so the T cells may come from the graft donor. The sequencing here drew on PBMCs, mostly from graft donor cells, taken 360 days after TCRalphabeta/CD19-depleted stem cell transplant. CDR3 nucleotide sequence: TGTGCCAGCAACTCCCCCGCGGGACTAGCGGGAGTCCCCGGGGAGCTGTTTTTT. It specifies CASNSPAGLAGVPGELFF.